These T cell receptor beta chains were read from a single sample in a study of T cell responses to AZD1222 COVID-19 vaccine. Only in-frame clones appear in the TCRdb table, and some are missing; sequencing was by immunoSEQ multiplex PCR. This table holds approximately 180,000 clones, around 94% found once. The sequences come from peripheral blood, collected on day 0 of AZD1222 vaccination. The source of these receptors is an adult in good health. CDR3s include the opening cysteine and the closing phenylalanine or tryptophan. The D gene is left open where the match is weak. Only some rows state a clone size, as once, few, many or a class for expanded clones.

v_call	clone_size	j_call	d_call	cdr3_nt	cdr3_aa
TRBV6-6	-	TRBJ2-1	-	TGTGCCAGCCGTAGGGGGACGGGAGGAAATGAGCAGTTCTTC	CASRRGTGGNEQFF
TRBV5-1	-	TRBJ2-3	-	TGCGCCAGCAGCTTGGCCGGAGCAGGCCCCACAGATACGCAGTATTTT	CASSLAGAGPTDTQYF
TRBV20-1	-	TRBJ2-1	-	TGCAGTGCTGGCGAGGTGGGCGAGCAGTTCTTC	CSAGEVGEQFF
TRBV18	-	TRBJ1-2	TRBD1	TGTGCCAGCTCACCACGGACAGGGATAGGAGCTAACTATGGCTACACCTTC	CASSPRTGIGANYGYTF
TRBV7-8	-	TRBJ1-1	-	TGTGCCAGCAGCTTTGGGACTTGGAACACTGAAGCTTTCTTT	CASSFGTWNTEAFF
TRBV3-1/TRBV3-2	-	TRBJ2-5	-	TGTGCCAGCAGCCAAGCAACCGTGGGCCGGAGAGAGACCCAGTACTTC	CASSQATVGRRETQYF
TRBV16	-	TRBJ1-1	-	TGTGCCAGCAGCCCCGTCCGGCCGGGGAGCACTGAAGCTTTCTTT	CASSPVRPGSTEAFF
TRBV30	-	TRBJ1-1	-	TGTGCCTGGAGAGCTACAGTGAACACTGAAGCTTTCTTT	CAWRATVNTEAFF
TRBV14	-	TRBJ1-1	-	TGTGCCAGCAGCCAAGAGCTCTGGATTGAAGCTTTCTTT	CASSQELWIEAFF
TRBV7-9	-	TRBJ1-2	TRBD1	TGTGCCAGCAGCCACGACAGGGGCCACTCTAACTATGGCTACACCTTC	CASSHDRGHSNYGYTF
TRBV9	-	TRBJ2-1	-	TGTGCCAGCAGCGCGGCGTCGGGACTTTCCAATGAGCAGTTCTTC	CASSAASGLSNEQFF
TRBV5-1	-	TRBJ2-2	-	TGCGCCAGCAGGCCCGGGACCCACGACGCCGGGGAGCTGTTTTTT	CASRPGTHDAGELFF
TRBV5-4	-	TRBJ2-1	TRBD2	TGTGCCAGCAGCTCGGCGACTAGCGTTCGAAGCTCCTACAATGAGCAGTTCTTC	CASSSATSVRSSYNEQFF
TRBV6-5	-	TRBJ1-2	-	TGTGCCAGCAGCCCGACAGTTAACTATGGCTACACCTTC	CASSPTVNYGYTF
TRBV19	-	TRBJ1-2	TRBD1	TGTGCCAGTCAAGGGACAGGGATTTTTAACTATGGCTACACCTTC	CASQGTGIFNYGYTF
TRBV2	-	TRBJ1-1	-	TGTGCCAGCAGTGCGGGGGGTAATACTGAAGCTTTCTTT	CASSAGGNTEAFF
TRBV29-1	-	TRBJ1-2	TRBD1	TGCAGCGTTGTTACAGGGGTCGGCTACACCTTC	CSVVTGVGYTF
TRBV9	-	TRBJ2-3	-	TGTGCCGGGGGAGATCCCCCAGATACGCAGTATTTT	CAGGDPPDTQYF
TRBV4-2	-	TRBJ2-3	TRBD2	TGTGCCAGCAGCCAAGAAACTAGCGCAACAGATACGCAGTATTTT	CASSQETSATDTQYF
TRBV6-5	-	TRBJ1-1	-	TGTGCCAGCAGTCCCGGGGGAGGGAGGGACACTGAAGCTTTCTTT	CASSPGGGRDTEAFF
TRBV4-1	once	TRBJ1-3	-	TGCGCCAGCAGCCAAGAACCAGGAAACTCTGGAAACACCATATATTTT	CASSQEPGNSGNTIYF
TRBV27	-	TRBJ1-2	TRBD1	TGTGCCAGCAGTCCAGTCAGGGGGACGGGCTATGGCTACACCTTC	CASSPVRGTGYGYTF
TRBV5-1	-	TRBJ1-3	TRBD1	TGCGCCAGCAGCTTTGGGACAGGGGGCTTTGGAAACACCATATATTTT	CASSFGTGGFGNTIYF
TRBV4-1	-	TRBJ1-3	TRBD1	TGCGCCAGCAGCCATTCCGACAGGGCTGGAAACACCATATATTTT	CASSHSDRAGNTIYF
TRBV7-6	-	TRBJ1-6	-	TGTGCCAGCAGCTTGGGTCAGGATTATAATTCACCCCTCCACTTT	CASSLGQDYNSPLHF
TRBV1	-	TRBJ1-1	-	TGCACCAGCTCAGGCGAGGGGCTGAACACTGAAGCTTTCTTT	CTSSGEGLNTEAFF
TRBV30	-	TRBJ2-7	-	TGTGCCTGGAGTGTACAGATCCGGGAGCAGTACTTC	CAWSVQIREQYF
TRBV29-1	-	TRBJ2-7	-	TGCAGCGTTGACGGGACTGACCGCTACGAGCAGTACTTC	CSVDGTDRYEQYF
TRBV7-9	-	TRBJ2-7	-	TGTGCCAGCAGCGGAGAACAGGGAGCAGGGGCCTACGAGCAGTACTTC	CASSGEQGAGAYEQYF
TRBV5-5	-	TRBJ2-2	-	TGTGCCAGCAGCTTGGATCCCCGAGGGACCGGGGAGCTGTTTTTT	CASSLDPRGTGELFF
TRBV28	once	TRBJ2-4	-	TGTGCCAGCAGTTCATTTGAGGGGACCAAAAACATTCAGTACTTC	CASSSFEGTKNIQYF
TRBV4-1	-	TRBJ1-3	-	TGCGCCAGCAGCCAAGATCAATCATCATCTCGGAACACCATATATTTT	CASSQDQSSSRNTIYF
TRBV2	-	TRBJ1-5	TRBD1	TGTGCCAGCAGCACAGGGGGCGCAGGCAATCAGCCCCAGCATTTT	CASSTGGAGNQPQHF
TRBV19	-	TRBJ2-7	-	TGTGCCAGTAGTGCCCTGCCAGCGGGCCTTAACGAGCAGTACTTC	CASSALPAGLNEQYF
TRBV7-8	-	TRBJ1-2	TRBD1	TGTGCCAGCAGCTTTATACCGGACAGGGGTGATGGCTACACCTTC	CASSFIPDRGDGYTF
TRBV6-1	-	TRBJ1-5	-	TGTGCCAGCAGTGAAGCGATGGGGCTAAGGCAGCCCCAGCATTTT	CASSEAMGLRQPQHF
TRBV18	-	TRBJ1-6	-	TGTGCCAGCTCACCTTTCGGACCCTCGACGGATTCACCCCTCCACTTT	CASSPFGPSTDSPLHF
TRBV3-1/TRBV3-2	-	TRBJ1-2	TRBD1	TGTGCCAGCAGCCAGAGAGGGGGCGATGGCTATGGCTACACCTTC	CASSQRGGDGYGYTF